A selection of T cell receptor beta chains follows, all from one sample in a study of T cells after yellow fever vaccination. TCRdb passed the 5' RACE reads through MiXCR, listing each CDR3 protein once. The table includes about 550,000 distinct CDR3 sequences, roughly 19% detected once. The specimen comprised PBMCs, sampled 15 days after the yellow fever booster vaccination. These receptors were taken from a man aged 30 to 39 who received the YFV17D yellow fever vaccine. Each CDR3 is given with its conserved first and last residue. Fields, in order: J gene, D gene, clone size, V gene, CDR3 DNA, CDR3 protein. The D gene is left open where the match is weak. Size is stated for part of the rows, as once, few or many counts, or as a class when the clone is expanded.

>TRBJ1-4|TRBD1|few|TRBV7-2
TGTGCCAGCAGCTTGGGGACAGGGTCGGGTGAAAAACTGTTTTTT
CASSLGTGSGEKLFF
>TRBJ2-3|TRBD1|few|TRBV12-3/TRBV12-4
TGTGCCAGCAGTTATGGGGACAGGAACACAGATACGCAGTATTTT
CASSYGDRNTDTQYF
>TRBJ1-2|TRBD1|few|TRBV6-2/TRBV6-3
TGTGCCAGCAGCCTTGGACAGGGTCACGACTATGGCTACACCTTC
CASSLGQGHDYGYTF
>TRBJ2-6|-|once|TRBV6-1
TGTGCCACCCTGGGGAGGTCTGGGGCCAACGTCCTGACTTTC
CATLGRSGANVLTF
>TRBJ2-2|TRBD2|-|TRBV5-4
TGTGCCAGCAGCTTTGCCGGGACTAGCGGGGAGATGTTTTTT
CASSFAGTSGEMFF
>TRBJ2-7|-|-|TRBV18
TGTGCCAGCTCACCATCTGGGAATGTCTACGAGCAGTACTTC
CASSPSGNVYEQYF
>TRBJ2-3|-|few|TRBV20-1
TGCAGTGCTAGACACCAAAGAACCAGCACAGATACGCAGTATTTT
CSARHQRTSTDTQYF
>TRBJ2-2|-|-|TRBV19
TGTGCCAGCCTCAGGAACACCGGGGAGCTGTTTTTT
CASLRNTGELFF
>TRBJ2-3|-|-|TRBV30
TGTGCCTGGAGTGGAGGGCCGCTAGTTTTT
CAWSGGPLVF
>TRBJ2-5|TRBD1|-|TRBV29-1
TGCAGCGCGGTCCCGAGGGGGCGGCAAGAGACCCAGTACTTC
CSAVPRGRQETQYF
>TRBJ2-7|-|few|TRBV12-3/TRBV12-4
TGTGCCAGCAGTTTGTCCAGACCCTACGAGCAGTACTTC
CASSLSRPYEQYF
>TRBJ2-3|-|-|TRBV11-2
TGTGCCAGCAGCTCCCGGGAGCGGACGCAGTATTTT
CASSSRERTQYF
>TRBJ2-7|-|-|TRBV7-8
TGTGCCAGCAGCTACTTCAGGCAAGCCACGAGTAACGAGCAGTACTTC
CASSYFRQATSNEQYF
>TRBJ2-5|TRBD1|many|TRBV4-3
TGCGCCAGCAGCCAAGATGCCCGAGGACAGGGGCCGACCCAGTACTTC
CASSQDARGQGPTQYF
>TRBJ2-3|TRBD1|-|TRBV6-5
TGTGCCAGCAGTAGGGGACAGCCGATGAACCCCCGAGATACGCAGTATTTT
CASSRGQPMNPRDTQYF
>TRBJ2-5|TRBD2|few|TRBV10-3
TGTGCCATCAGTGACTCTCGAGCGGGAACCAAGGAGACCCAGTACTTC
CAISDSRAGTKETQYF
>TRBJ2-1|-|few|TRBV10-3
TGTGCCATCAGTGAGGACTTCATCTACAATGAGCAGTTCTTC
CAISEDFIYNEQFF
>TRBJ2-1|-|-|TRBV4-3
TGCGCCAGCAGCCAAGGTCGGAAATTTAATGAGCAGTTCTTC
CASSQGRKFNEQFF
>TRBJ2-7|-|-|TRBV6-5
TGTGCCAGCAGTTACTCGACGGGACCAGCCTACGAGCAGTACTTC
CASSYSTGPAYEQYF
>TRBJ2-5|TRBD2|few|TRBV6-5
TGTGCCAGCAGTTACTCGGGGCGGGAGCGGGAGACCCAGTACTTC
CASSYSGRERETQYF
>TRBJ1-5|-|-|TRBV6-2/TRBV6-3
TGTGCCAGCAGTTACCGTGGCAGGGAAGGACAGCCCCAGCATTTT
CASSYRGREGQPQHF
>TRBJ1-5|-|many|TRBV12-3/TRBV12-4
TGTGCCAGCAGTTTGGGTAATCAGCCCCAGCATTTT
CASSLGNQPQHF